Reported below is one T cell receptor (beta chain). A single record per CDR3 protein comes from TCRdb applying MiXCR to the 5' RACE reads. The sample holds roughly 46,000 distinct CDR3 sequences; approximately 3.6% are singletons and the top ten take around 4.1%. The entry originates in a study of CD8 T cells in ankylosing spondylitis. The CDR3 loop spans 16 amino acids. Trimming took 0 bases from V and 2 from J; bases not matched to a gene: 5. The germline V gene has CDR1 SGDLS and CDR2 YYNGEE. This TCR was sampled from a female donor with ankylosing spondylitis or in good health (not recorded which). What was sequenced was blood, either unsorted or a sorted T cell fraction (not recorded which). This sequence joins TRBV9 and TRBJ2-3; 8 bases agree with TRBD2. The CDR3, as DNA: TGTGCCAGCAGCGTAGTGGTCGGGGGGGCCACAGATACGCAGTATTTT. Amino acids: CASSVVVGGATDTQYF. Full variable domain (remainder filled in from reference TRBV9 and TRBJ2-3): DSGVTQTPKHLITATGQRVTLRCSPRSGDLSVYWYQQSLDQGLQFLIQYYNGEERAKGNILERFSAQQFPDLHSELNLSSLELGDSALYFCASSVVVGGATDTQYFGPGTRLTVL.